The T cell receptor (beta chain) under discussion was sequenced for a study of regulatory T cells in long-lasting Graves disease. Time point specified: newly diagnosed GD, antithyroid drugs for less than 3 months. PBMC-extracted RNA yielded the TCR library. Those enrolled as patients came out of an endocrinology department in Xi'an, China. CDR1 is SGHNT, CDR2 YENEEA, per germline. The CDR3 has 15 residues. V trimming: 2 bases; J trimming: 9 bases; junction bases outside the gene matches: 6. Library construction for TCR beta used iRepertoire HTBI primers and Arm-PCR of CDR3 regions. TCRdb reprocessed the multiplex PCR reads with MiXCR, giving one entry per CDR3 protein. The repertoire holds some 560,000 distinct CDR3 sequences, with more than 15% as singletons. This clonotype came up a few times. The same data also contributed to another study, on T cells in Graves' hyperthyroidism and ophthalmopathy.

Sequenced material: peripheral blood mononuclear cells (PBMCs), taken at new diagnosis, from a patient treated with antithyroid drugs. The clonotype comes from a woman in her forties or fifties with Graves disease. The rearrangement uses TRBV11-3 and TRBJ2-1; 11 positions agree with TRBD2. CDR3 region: CASSLLAGGRGEQFF. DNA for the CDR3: TGTGCCAGCAGCTTACTAGCGGGGGGCCGGGGTGAGCAGTTCTTC.